The present T cell receptor (beta chain) was sequenced within a study of T-cell reconstitution after alpha-beta-depleted transplantation in children (TCRdb year 2016). About the full investigation: Using TCR repertoire profiling, the study followed T-cell immune reconstitution in a quantitative way in children after TCRalphabeta/CD19-depleted allogeneic hematopoietic cell transplantation. Paper-wide results and their limitations: The apparently early recovery of alphabetaT-cell counts about two months after transplant reportedly depended on only several hundred rapidly expanded clones that came from non-depleted graft cells. In some patients, the high TCRbeta diversity seen at day 60 was put down to recipient T cells and intrathymic progenitors that had survived conditioning. Hyperexpanded clone frequencies declined over subsequent months; after one year, T-cell counts and TCRbeta diversity were mostly attributed to newly produced T cells.

The intended sense of this specimen's treatment or condition label: allogeneic hematopoietic cell transplantation with graft depleted of TCRalphabeta T cells and CD19 B cells. The children who served as transplant recipients had been given grafts of TCRalphabeta/CD19-depleted allogeneic hematopoietic cells. Note on this clonotype: The antigen it recognizes is unknown. Base qualities are missing; no much larger clone stands one base away.

Its CDR3 holds 14 amino acids, cysteine through phenylalanine. Only the CDR3 DNA is retained, 42 bases long and in frame from the first base. The V and J ends are trimmed by 6 bases and 0 bases, leaving 12 bases between them. To prepare the library, PCR was applied. The instrument was an Illumina HiSeq 2500. To normalize quantification of the TCRbeta repertoire, the TCR libraries were built with molecular barcoding that relied on unique molecular identifiers. TCRdb cleaned the public reads at Q25 with fastp, built clones with MiXCR and kept in-frame beta chains. Identical CDR3 proteins give one entry, which carries the most common genes and DNA. The sample contains 90,000 to 100,000 distinct CDR3 sequences, 20% to 25% of them found a single time. Over 20% of the sample is held by the ten biggest clonotypes.

Recombination joined TRBV12-3 or TRBV12-4 with TRBJ2-7, with the D gene call left open. The clonotype originates from a boy aged 2 to 10 with acute lymphoblastic leukemia, due to receive a stem cell transplant. Sequencing used PBMCs, obtained before TCRalphabeta/CD19-depleted stem cell transplant. The nucleotides are TGTGCCAGCAGGCCGGCCGGCTACTCCTACGAGCAGTACTTC. Its amino acids are CASRPAGYSYEQYF.